This TCR beta chain was recorded in a study of T cells after yellow fever vaccination. The CDR3 has 15 amino acids. CDR1 SGHTA and CDR2 FQGNSA come from the germline V gene. Germline trimming cut 3 bases from V and 3 bases from J; bases unmatched to any gene: 4. TCR cDNA was made by 5'RACE template switching, adding a universal primer site and UMIs. TCRdb ran MiXCR on the 5' RACE reads and lists one entry per CDR3 protein. The data contain over 300,000 distinct CDR3 sequences, about 3.5% of them singletons. In its sample, this clonotype was seen many times. The chain joins TRBV7-2 to TRBJ2-7; 11 bases agree with TRBD2. The source of this sequence is a man aged 18 to 29 who received the YFV17D yellow fever vaccine. Sequenced material: PBMCs, taken on the day of the yellow fever booster vaccination. CDR3 bases: TGTGCCAGCAGCTTCTCCGGGACTAGCGGCTACGAGCAGTACTTC. As protein: CASSFSGTSGYEQYF.